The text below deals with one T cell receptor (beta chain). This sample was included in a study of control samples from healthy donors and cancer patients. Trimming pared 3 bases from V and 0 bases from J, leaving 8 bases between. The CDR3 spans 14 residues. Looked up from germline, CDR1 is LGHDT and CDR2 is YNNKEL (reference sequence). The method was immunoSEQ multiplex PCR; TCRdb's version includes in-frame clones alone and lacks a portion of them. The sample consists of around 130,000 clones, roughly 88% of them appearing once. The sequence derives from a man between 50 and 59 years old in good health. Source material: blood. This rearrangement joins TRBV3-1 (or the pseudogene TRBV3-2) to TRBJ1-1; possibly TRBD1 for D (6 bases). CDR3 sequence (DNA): TGTGCCAGCAGCCAGGGACACCTGAACACTGAAGCTTTCTTT. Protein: CASSQGHLNTEAFF.